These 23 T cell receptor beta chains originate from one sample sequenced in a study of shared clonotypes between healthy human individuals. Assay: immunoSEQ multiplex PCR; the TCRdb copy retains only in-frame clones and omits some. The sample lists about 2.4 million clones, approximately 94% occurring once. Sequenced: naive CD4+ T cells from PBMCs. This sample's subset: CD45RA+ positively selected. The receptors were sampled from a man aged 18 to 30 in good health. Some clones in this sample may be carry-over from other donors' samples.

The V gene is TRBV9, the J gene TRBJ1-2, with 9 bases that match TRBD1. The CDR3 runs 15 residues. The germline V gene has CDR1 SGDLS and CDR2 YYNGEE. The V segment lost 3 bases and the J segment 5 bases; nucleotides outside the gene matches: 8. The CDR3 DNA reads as TGTGCCAGCAGCGCCGCCCCGGGACAGGGATATGGCTACACCTTC. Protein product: CASSAAPGQGYGYTF. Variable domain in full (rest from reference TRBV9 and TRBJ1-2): DSGVTQTPKHLITATGQRVTLRCSPRSGDLSVYWYQQSLDQGLQFLIQYYNGEERAKGNILERFSAQQFPDLHSELNLSSLELGDSALYFCASSAAPGQGYGYTFGSGTRLTVV.

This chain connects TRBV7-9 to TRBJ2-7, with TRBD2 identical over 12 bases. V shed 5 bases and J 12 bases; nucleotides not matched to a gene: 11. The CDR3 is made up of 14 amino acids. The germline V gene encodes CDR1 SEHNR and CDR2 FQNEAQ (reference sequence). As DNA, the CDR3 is TGTGCCAGCAGCGCTGGGACTAGCGGGCAGGGGTGGTACTTC. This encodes CASSAGTSGQGWYF. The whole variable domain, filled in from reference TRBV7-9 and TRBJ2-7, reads DTGVSQNPRHKITKRGQNVTFRCDPISEHNRLYWYRQTLGQGPEFLTYFQNEAQLEKSRLLSDRFSAERPKGSFSTLEIQRTEQGDSAMYLCASSAGTSGQGWYFGPGTRLTVT.

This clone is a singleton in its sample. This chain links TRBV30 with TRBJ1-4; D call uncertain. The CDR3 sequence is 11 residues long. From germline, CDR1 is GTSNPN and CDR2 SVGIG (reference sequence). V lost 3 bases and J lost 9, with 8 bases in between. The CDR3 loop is CAWSAAKKLFF. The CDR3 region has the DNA TGTGCCTGGAGCGCGGCAAAAAAACTGTTTTTT.

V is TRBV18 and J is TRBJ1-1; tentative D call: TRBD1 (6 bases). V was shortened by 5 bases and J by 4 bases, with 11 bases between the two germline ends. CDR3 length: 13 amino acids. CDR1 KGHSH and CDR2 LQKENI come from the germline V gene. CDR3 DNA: TGTGCCAGCTCAGTAACAGGGTCCACTGAAGCTTTCTTT. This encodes CASSVTGSTEAFF.

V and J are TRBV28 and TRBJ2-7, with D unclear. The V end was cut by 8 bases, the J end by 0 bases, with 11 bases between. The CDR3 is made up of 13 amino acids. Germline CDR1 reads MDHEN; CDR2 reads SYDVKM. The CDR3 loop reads CASLRQVSYEQYF. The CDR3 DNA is TGTGCCAGCCTGCGGCAGGTCTCCTACGAGCAGTACTTC.

CDR3 bases: TGTGCCAGCCAGCAGTTTAGGCAGGGGGGCTCGTGGAATGAGCAGTTCTTC. Its protein is CASQQFRQGGSWNEQFF. This sequence joins TRBV27 and TRBJ2-1, with D possibly matching TRBD1 (7 bases). Germline CDR1 and CDR2: MNHEY and SMNVEV (reference sequence). CDR3 length: 17 amino acids. V dropped 8 bases and J dropped 7 bases, with 27 bases sitting between them.

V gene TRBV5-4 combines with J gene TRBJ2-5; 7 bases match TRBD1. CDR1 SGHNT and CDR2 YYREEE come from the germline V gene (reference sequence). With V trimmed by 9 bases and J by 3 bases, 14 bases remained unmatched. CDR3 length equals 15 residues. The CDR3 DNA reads TGTGCCACCCACGACAGGGAAGGTTTTAAAGAGACCCAGTACTTC. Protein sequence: CATHDREGFKETQYF.

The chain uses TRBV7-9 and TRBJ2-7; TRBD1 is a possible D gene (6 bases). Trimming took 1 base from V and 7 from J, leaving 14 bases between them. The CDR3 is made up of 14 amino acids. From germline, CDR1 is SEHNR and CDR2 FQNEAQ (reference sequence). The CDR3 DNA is TGTGCCAGCAGCTTAGAGGGACAATTTAGGGAGCAGTACTTC. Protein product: CASSLEGQFREQYF.

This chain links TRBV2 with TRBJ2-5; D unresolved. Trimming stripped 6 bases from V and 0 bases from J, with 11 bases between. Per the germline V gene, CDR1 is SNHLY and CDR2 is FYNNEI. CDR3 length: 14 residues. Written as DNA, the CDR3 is TGTGCCAGCAGGTTAGGTAGGGACCAAGAGACCCAGTACTTC. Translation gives CASRLGRDQETQYF.

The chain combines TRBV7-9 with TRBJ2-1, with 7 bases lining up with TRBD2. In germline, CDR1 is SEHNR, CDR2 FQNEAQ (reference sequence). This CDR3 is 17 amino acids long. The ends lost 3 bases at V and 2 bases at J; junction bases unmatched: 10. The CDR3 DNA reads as TGTGCCAGCAGCTTGCGGATCACGGGAGGCCCCTACAATGAGCAGTTCTTC. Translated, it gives CASSLRITGGPYNEQFF.

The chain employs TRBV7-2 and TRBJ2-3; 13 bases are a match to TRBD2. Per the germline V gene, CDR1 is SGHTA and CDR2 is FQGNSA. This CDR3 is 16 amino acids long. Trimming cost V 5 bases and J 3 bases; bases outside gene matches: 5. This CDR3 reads CASSPGLAGRTDTQYF. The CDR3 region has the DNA TGTGCCAGCAGCCCGGGACTAGCGGGACGTACAGATACGCAGTATTTT.

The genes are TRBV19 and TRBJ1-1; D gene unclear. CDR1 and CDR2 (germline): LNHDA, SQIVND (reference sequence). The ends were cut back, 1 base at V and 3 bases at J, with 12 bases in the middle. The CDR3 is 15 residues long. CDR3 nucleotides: TGTGCCAGTAGTATAGGGACCGACGGGTACACTGAAGCTTTCTTT. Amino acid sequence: CASSIGTDGYTEAFF.

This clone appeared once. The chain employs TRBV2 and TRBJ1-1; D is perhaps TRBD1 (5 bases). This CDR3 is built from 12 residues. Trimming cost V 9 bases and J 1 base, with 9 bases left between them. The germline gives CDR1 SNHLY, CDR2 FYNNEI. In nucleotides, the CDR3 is TGTGCCAGTGGGAGGGGGAACACTGAAGCTTTCTTT. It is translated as CASGRGNTEAFF.

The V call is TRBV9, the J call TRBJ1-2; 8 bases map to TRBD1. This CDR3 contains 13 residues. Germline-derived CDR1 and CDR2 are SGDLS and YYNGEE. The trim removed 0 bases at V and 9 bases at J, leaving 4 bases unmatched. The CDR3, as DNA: TGTGCCAGCAGCGTAGCAGGGGGCGGACGCTACACCTTC. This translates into CASSVAGGGRYTF. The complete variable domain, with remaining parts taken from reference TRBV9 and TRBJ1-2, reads DSGVTQTPKHLITATGQRVTLRCSPRSGDLSVYWYQQSLDQGLQFLIQYYNGEERAKGNILERFSAQQFPDLHSELNLSSLELGDSALYFCASSVAGGGRYTFGSGTRLTVV.

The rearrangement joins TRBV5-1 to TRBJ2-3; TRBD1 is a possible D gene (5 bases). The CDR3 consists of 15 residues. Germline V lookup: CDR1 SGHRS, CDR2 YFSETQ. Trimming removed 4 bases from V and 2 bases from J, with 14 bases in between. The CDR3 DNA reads TGCGCCAGCAGCGTGGGTGACAGCCTCACAGATACGCAGTATTTT. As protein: CASSVGDSLTDTQYF. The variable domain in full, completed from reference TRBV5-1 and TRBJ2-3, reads KAGVTQTPRYLIKTRGQQVTLSCSPISGHRSVSWYQQTPGQGLQFLFEYFSETQRNKGNFPGRFSGRQFSNSRSEMNVSTLELGDSALYLCASSVGDSLTDTQYFGPGTRLTVL.

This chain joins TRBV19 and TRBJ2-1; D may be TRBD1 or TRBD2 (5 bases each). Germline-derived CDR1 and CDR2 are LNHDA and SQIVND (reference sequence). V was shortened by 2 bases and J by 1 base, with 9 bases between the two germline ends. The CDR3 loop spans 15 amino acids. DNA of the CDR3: TGTGCCAGTAGTATAACGGGGCAGTCCTACAATGAGCAGTTCTTC. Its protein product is CASSITGQSYNEQFF.

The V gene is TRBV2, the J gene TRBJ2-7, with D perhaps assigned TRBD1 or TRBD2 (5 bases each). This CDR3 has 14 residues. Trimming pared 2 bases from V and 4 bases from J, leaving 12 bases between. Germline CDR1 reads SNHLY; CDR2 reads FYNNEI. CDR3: CASSEQGEGYEQYF. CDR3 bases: TGTGCCAGCAGTGAACAGGGAGAGGGATACGAGCAGTACTTC.

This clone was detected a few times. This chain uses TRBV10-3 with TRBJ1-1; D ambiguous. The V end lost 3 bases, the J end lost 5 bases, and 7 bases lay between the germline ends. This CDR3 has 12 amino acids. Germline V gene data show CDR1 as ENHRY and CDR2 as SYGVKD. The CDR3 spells CAISEGRTEAFF. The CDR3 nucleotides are TGTGCCATCAGTGAAGGTCGGACTGAAGCTTTCTTT.

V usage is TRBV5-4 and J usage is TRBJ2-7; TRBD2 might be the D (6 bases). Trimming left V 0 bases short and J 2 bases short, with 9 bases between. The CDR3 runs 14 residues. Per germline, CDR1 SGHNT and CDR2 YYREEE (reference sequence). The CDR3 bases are TGTGCCAGCAGCTTGGGGGCGGGGCCCTACGAGCAGTACTTC. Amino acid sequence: CASSLGAGPYEQYF.

CDR3 residues: CASSLGLRVWITEKLFF. The CDR3 nucleotides read TGTGCCAGCAGCTTGGGACTTCGAGTATGGATCACCGAAAAACTGTTTTTT. The J gene is TRBJ1-4, the V gene TRBV5-5; D is uncertain. The CDR3 is 17 amino acids. Per the germline V gene, CDR1 is SGHKS and CDR2 is YYEKEE (reference sequence). Trimming removed 0 bases at V and 8 bases at J, with 20 bases between. The full variable domain, completed using reference TRBV5-5 and TRBJ1-4, is DAGVTQSPTHLIKTRGQQVTLRCSPISGHKSVSWYQQVLGQGPQFIFQYYEKEERGRGNFPDRFSARQFPNYSSELNVNALLLGDSALYLCASSLGLRVWITEKLFFGSGTQLSVL.

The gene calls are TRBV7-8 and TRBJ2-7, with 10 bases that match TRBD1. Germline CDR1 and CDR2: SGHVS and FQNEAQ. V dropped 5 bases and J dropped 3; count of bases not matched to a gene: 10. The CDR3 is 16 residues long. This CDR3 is CASSTQGQGILYEQYF. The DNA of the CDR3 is TGTGCCAGCAGCACCCAGGGACAGGGGATTCTCTACGAGCAGTACTTC.

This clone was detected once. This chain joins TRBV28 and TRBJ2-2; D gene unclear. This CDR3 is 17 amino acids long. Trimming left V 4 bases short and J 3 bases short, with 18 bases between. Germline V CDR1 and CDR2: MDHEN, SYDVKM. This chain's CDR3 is CASSSPGSSADTGELFF. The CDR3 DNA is TGTGCCAGCAGTTCCCCCGGGTCGAGCGCCGACACCGGGGAGCTGTTTTTT.

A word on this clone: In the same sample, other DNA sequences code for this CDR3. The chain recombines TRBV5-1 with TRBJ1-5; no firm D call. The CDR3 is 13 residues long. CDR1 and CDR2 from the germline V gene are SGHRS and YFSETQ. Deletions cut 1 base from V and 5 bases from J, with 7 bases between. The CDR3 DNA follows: TGCGCCAGCAGCTTGACGGCGGATCAGCCCCAGCATTTT. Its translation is CASSLTADQPQHF.